The count of the clone carrying this T cell receptor (beta chain) is one. The record originates from a study of blood T cell repertoires in COVID-19. Study information: Acute-phase and convalescent COVID-19 samples originated in the United States, Italy and Spain. Sample material is recorded as cDNA or gDNA derived from T cells, B-cell-depleted T cells, or PBMCs.

Across roughly 25 US areas, participants ranged in age from 18 to 89 years. CDR1 is SNHLY and CDR2 is FYNNEI in the germline V gene. After removal of 10 bases from V and 2 bases from J, the junction contained 5 bases not matched to a gene. CDR3 length equals 14 residues. Original handling: Amplified reference gene primers provided the basis for estimating nucleated cell counts. Data came from immunoSEQ multiplex PCR; TCRdb stores just in-frame clones and leaves some out. V and J calls and clone size follow that table, whereas D and trimming were derived from the DNA. The table records hundreds of thousands of clones, around four fifths of them present only once.

Sequenced: PBMCs or T cells enriched from blood (not recorded which). This chain uses TRBV2 with TRBJ2-3, with 11 nucleotides matching TRBD2. The clonotype comes from a woman aged 35 to 49 who had been exposed to COVID-19. CDR3 sequence reads: CAIEGLADTDTQYF. In nucleotides, the CDR3 is TGTGCCATAGAGGGACTAGCGGACACAGATACGCAGTATTTT.